This T cell receptor (beta chain) was sequenced during a study of regulatory T cells in long-lasting Graves disease. At least ten counts were recorded for this clonotype. Time point of the sample: persistent/refractory GD, antithyroid drugs over 5 years with positive TRAb. From PBMCs, RNA was extracted and then used to make the TCR library. HTBI primers from iRepertoire and Arm-PCR of CDR3 regions yielded the TCR beta libraries. Each CDR3 protein is one row after TCRdb ran MiXCR on the multiplex PCR reads. The sample yields about 340,000 distinct CDR3 sequences, 15% to 20% seen once. Here the sequenced sample was peripheral blood mononuclear cells (PBMCs), taken when the disease was refractory, from a patient treated with antithyroid drugs. This TCR derives from a female donor with Graves disease.

The CDR3 sequence is CASRMDGWNEKLFF. The CDR3 region has the DNA TGTGCCAGCAGGATGGACGGGTGGAATGAAAAACTGTTTTTT. The genes are TRBV27 and TRBJ1-4, with no clear D. The CDR3 is made up of 14 amino acids. Trimming left V 6 bases short and J 5 bases short, with 13 bases between. Looked up from germline, CDR1 is MNHEY and CDR2 is SMNVEV (reference sequence).